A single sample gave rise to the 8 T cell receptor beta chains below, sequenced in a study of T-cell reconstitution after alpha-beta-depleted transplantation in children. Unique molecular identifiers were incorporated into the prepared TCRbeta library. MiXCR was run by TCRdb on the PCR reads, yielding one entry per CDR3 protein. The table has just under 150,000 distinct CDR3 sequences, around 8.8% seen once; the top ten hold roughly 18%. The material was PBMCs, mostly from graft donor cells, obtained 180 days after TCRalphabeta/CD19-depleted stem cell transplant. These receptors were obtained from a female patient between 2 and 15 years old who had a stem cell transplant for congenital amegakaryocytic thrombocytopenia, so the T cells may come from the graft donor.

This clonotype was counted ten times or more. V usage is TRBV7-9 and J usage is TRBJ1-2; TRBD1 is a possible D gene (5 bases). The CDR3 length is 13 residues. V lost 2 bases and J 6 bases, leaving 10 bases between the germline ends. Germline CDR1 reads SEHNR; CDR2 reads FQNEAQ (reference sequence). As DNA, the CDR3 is TGTGCCAGCAGCTTATTTCTGGGGGATGGCTACACCTTC. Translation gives CASSLFLGDGYTF.

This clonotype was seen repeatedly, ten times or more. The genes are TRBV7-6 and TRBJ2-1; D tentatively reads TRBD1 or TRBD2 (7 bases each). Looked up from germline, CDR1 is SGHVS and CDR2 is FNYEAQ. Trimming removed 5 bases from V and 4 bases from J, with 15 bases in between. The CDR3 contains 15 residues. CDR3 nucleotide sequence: TGTGCCAGCAGCCCCAGGGGGGGACTTTACAATGAGCAGTTCTTC. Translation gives CASSPRGGLYNEQFF.

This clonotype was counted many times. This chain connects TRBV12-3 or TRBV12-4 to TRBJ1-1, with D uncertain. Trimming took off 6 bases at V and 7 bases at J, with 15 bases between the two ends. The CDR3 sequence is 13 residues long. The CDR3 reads CASRPMERFEAFF. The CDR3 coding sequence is TGTGCCAGCAGGCCTATGGAAAGGTTTGAAGCTTTCTTT.

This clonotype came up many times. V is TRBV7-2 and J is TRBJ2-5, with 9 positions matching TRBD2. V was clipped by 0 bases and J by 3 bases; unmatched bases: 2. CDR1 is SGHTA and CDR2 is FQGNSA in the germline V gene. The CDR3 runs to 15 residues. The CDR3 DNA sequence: TGTGCCAGCAGCTTAGCGGCTAGCGGGAAAGAGACCCAGTACTTC. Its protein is CASSLAASGKETQYF.

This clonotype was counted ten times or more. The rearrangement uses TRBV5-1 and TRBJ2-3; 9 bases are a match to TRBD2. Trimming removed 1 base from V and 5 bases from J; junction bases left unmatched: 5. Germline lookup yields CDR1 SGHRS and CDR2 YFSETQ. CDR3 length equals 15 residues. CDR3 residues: CASSLSAGGIDTQYF. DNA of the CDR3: TGCGCCAGCAGCTTGTCAGCGGGAGGAATAGATACGCAGTATTTT.

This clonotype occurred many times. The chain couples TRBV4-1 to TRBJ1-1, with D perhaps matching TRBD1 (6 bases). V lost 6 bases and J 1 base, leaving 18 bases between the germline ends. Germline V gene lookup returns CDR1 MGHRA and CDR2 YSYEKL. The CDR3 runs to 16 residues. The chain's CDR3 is CASRHWGALTNTEAFF. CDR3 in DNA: TGCGCCAGCAGGCACTGGGGGGCACTTACGAACACTGAAGCTTTCTTT.

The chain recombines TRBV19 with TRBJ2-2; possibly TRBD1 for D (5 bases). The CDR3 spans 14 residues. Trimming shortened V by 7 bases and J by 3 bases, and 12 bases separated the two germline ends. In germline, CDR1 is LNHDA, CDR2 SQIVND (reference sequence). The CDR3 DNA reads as TGTGCCAGTAATCCCAGACAGTACACCGGGGAGCTGTTTTTT. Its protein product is CASNPRQYTGELFF.

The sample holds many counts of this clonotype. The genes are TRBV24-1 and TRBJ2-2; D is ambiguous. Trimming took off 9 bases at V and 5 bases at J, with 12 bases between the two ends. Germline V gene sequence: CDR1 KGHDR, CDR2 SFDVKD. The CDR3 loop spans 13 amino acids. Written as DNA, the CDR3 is TGTGCCACCGCCCGCGAAGTAACCGGGGAGCTGTTTTTT. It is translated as CATAREVTGELFF.